This T cell receptor beta chain comes out of a study of T cell repertoires in cytomegalovirus infection. The overall study: Indications of both CMV infection and matching HLA type were provided by public TCR beta signatures.

General study findings and limits: Summed frequency of public TCR beta families distinguished CMV carriers with the relevant HLA. Clonotype analysis showed dominance of the ex vivo response by HLA-C-restricted CMV-specific TCR beta clonotypes.

TCRdb re-derived calls from the reads in MiXCR, one entry per CDR3 protein. This table has 290,000 or so distinct CDR3 sequences, 8% to 10% appearing once. Many counts were recorded for this clonotype. Its matching antigen is unknown. CDR1 and CDR2 (germline): SGHTA, FQGNSA. The CDR3 contains 16 residues. Deletions cut 3 bases from V and 4 bases from J, with 18 bases between. This TCR derives from a human donor in good health (CMV status not recorded). Some clones in this sample may be carry-over from other donors' samples. The sequenced sample consisted of PBMCs. The rearrangement uses TRBV7-2 and TRBJ1-2; D not resolved. CDR3 DNA: TGTGCCAGCAGCTTCGATAGACGGCCAGAACCCTATGGCTACACCTTC. It encodes CASSFDRRPEPYGYTF.